These T cell receptor beta chains were read from a single sample in a study of control samples from healthy donors and cancer patients. The table came from immunoSEQ multiplex PCR; TCRdb's copy has only in-frame clones and leaves some out. The profile covers roughly 130,000 clones, with approximately 90% appearing a single time and approximately 3.2% taken by the ten largest. The specimen was blood. Receptors were obtained from a man aged 45-65 years in good health. CDR3s include the opening cysteine and the closing phenylalanine or tryptophan. The order of the fields is CDR3 length, D gene, clone size, V gene, J gene, CDR3 protein, CDR3 DNA. D genes are given only for firm matches. The listing skips clone size in some rows; elsewhere it reads once, few, many or a size class.

>14|.|.|TRBV11-3|TRBJ1-1
CASSLVGFRTEAFF
TGTGCCAGCAGCTTAGTGGGATTTCGCACTGAAGCTTTCTTT
>18|TRBD2|.|TRBV6-4|TRBJ2-5
CASSDITLAGLSWETQYF
TGTGCCAGCAGTGACATAACTCTAGCGGGGTTGAGTTGGGAGACCCAGTACTTC
>11|.|.|TRBV10-3|TRBJ1-1
CAISEGQGAFF
TGTGCCATCAGTGAGGGCCAAGGGGCTTTCTTT
>14|TRBD1|.|TRBV15|TRBJ1-2
CATSRDRGPVGYTF
TGTGCCACCAGCAGAGATAGGGGGCCCGTGGGCTACACCTTC
>16|.|.|TRBV10-3|TRBJ1-3
CAISDEGRYSGNTIYF
TGTGCCATCAGTGACGAGGGACGGTACTCTGGAAACACCATATATTTT
>14|.|.|TRBV7-2|TRBJ1-6
CASSLAPINSPLHF
TGTGCCAGCAGCTTAGCTCCGATTAACTCACCCCTCCACTTT
>16|.|.|TRBV5-1|TRBJ2-5
CASSLGVEGMGETQYF
TGCGCCAGCAGCTTGGGAGTCGAGGGGATGGGCGAGACCCAGTACTTC
>13|.|.|TRBV12-3/TRBV12-4|TRBJ1-1
CASTSPPGTEAFF
TGTGCCAGCACGAGCCCACCGGGGACTGAAGCTTTCTTT
>13|.|.|TRBV19|TRBJ1-5
CASTQIGGQPQHF
TGTGCCAGTACCCAAATAGGGGGTCAGCCCCAGCATTTT
>11|.|few|TRBV5-6|TRBJ1-2
CASSTRVGYTF
TGTGCCAGCAGCACCAGGGTTGGCTACACCTTC
>12|.|.|TRBV12-3/TRBV12-4|TRBJ2-7
CASSLRPKEQYF
TGTGCCAGCAGTTTAAGGCCGAAAGAGCAGTACTTC
>17|.|.|TRBV3-1/TRBV3-2|TRBJ1-6
CASSQAGRQLLVSPLHF
TGTGCCAGCAGCCAAGCTGGGCGGCAGCTACTTGTCTCACCCCTCCACTTT
>12|.|.|TRBV28|TRBJ1-5
CASADGVEPQHF
TGTGCCAGCGCCGACGGGGTCGAACCCCAGCATTTT
>16|TRBD2|once|TRBV10-1|TRBJ2-3
CASSGTSGGPEDTQYF
TGCGCCAGCAGTGGGACTAGCGGGGGCCCAGAAGATACGCAGTATTTT
>13|.|.|TRBV12-3/TRBV12-4|TRBJ2-1
CASSGAGYNEQFF
TGTGCCAGCAGCGGGGCCGGGTACAATGAGCAGTTCTTC
>15|TRBD1|.|TRBV15|TRBJ2-3
CATSRGQGLTDTQYF
TGTGCCACCAGCAGAGGACAGGGTCTCACAGATACGCAGTATTTT
>15|TRBD1|.|TRBV27|TRBJ2-1
CASSPRDRAYNEQFF
TGTGCCAGCAGTCCCCGGGACAGGGCGTACAATGAGCAGTTCTTC
>16|TRBD1|.|TRBV19|TRBJ2-7
CASSVPGQVGSYEQYF
TGTGCCAGTAGTGTACCGGGACAGGTGGGCTCCTACGAGCAGTACTTC
>16|.|.|TRBV5-6|TRBJ2-5
CASSFHTPGAQETQYF
TGTGCCAGCAGCTTCCATACTCCAGGGGCACAGGAGACCCAGTACTTC
>17|.|few|TRBV6-6|TRBJ2-6
CASSRSQRGLWANVLTF
TGTGCCAGCAGTCGCTCTCAAAGGGGTCTCTGGGCCAACGTCCTGACTTTC
>16|.|once|TRBV7-2|TRBJ2-2
CASSLSGGLNTGELFF
TGTGCCAGCAGCTTAAGTGGAGGCTTGAACACCGGGGAGCTGTTTTTT
>16|.|.|TRBV7-2|TRBJ2-2
CASSRTGQRLSGELFF
TGTGCCAGCAGTCGCACGGGGCAGCGGCTTTCCGGGGAGCTGTTTTTT
>15|TRBD1|.|TRBV6-5|TRBJ1-6
CASSYGDRDNSPLHF
TGTGCCAGCAGTTACGGGGACAGGGATAATTCACCCCTCCACTTT
>17|.|.|TRBV6-2/TRBV6-3|TRBJ1-2
CASSYSINNSGTYGYTF
TGTGCCAGCAGTTACTCGATAAACAATTCCGGGACCTATGGCTACACCTTC
>14|.|.|TRBV18|TRBJ2-7
CASSPRNEGNEQYF
TGTGCCAGCTCACCACGAAACGAGGGGAACGAGCAGTACTTC
>16|.|.|TRBV30|TRBJ2-6
CAWSSPWGPGANVLTF
TGTGCCTGGAGCTCTCCCTGGGGCCCTGGGGCCAACGTCCTGACTTTC
>11|.|.|TRBV30|TRBJ2-7
CAWNQGTEQYF
TGTGCCTGGAATCAGGGGACGGAGCAGTACTTC
>15|TRBD1|.|TRBV6-1|TRBJ2-6
CASSEDRSGANVLTF
TGTGCCAGCAGTGAGGACAGGTCTGGGGCCAACGTCCTGACTTTC
>15|.|.|TRBV7-2|TRBJ2-1
CASSFVAVSYNEQFF
TGTGCCAGCAGCTTTGTAGCGGTTTCCTACAATGAGCAGTTCTTC
>13|.|.|TRBV5-4|TRBJ1-2
CASSLESNYGYTF
TGTGCCAGCAGCTTGGAGTCTAACTATGGCTACACCTTC
>15|TRBD2|.|TRBV11-2|TRBJ2-7
CASSPLSGGAREQYF
TGTGCCAGCAGCCCACTAAGCGGGGGGGCTCGTGAGCAGTACTTC
>16|TRBD2|.|TRBV7-2|TRBJ2-1
CASQIVLAGLYNEQFF
TGTGCCAGCCAAATCGTACTAGCGGGTCTCTACAATGAGCAGTTCTTC
>18|TRBD2|.|TRBV14|TRBJ2-3
CASSQETRPSGKADTQYF
TGTGCCAGCAGCCAAGAAACTAGGCCTAGCGGTAAGGCCGATACGCAGTATTTT
>13|.|.|TRBV10-3|TRBJ2-5
CAISDWNQETQYF
TGTGCCATCAGTGACTGGAATCAAGAGACCCAGTACTTC
>15|.|.|TRBV30|TRBJ1-1
CAWTVRQSSVAEAFF
TGTGCCTGGACTGTAAGACAGTCTTCGGTCGCTGAAGCTTTCTTT
>15|.|.|TRBV27|TRBJ1-5
CASRQGGGLGQPQHF
TGTGCCAGCAGGCAAGGCGGGGGCCTAGGTCAGCCCCAGCATTTT
>14|.|.|TRBV13|TRBJ2-5
CASSSTGPGQTQYF
TGTGCCAGCAGCTCCACCGGGCCCGGGCAGACCCAGTACTTC
>13|TRBD1|.|TRBV6-5|TRBJ1-1
CASSYSWGQEAFF
TGTGCCAGCAGTTACTCATGGGGACAGGAAGCTTTCTTT
>20|TRBD1|few|TRBV11-3|TRBJ2-1
CASSPHGTATNLGIANEQFF
TGTGCCAGCAGCCCACACGGGACAGCTACAAACCTAGGAATCGCCAATGAGCAGTTCTTC
>15|TRBD2|.|TRBV5-1|TRBJ2-5
CASSRGGGIQETQYF
TGCGCCAGCAGCCGAGGCGGGGGAATCCAAGAGACCCAGTACTTC
>14|.|.|TRBV7-2|TRBJ2-5
CASSLGLPPETQYF
TGTGCCAGCAGCTTGGGACTCCCCCCAGAGACCCAGTACTTC
>12|TRBD1|.|TRBV6-5|TRBJ1-5
CASGQGNQPQHF
TGTGCCAGTGGACAGGGCAATCAGCCCCAGCATTTT
>15|TRBD2|.|TRBV7-3|TRBJ2-3
CASSLDGTSPDTQYF
TGTGCCAGCAGCTTAGACGGGACTAGCCCAGATACGCAGTATTTT
>13|.|.|TRBV5-1|TRBJ1-5
CASSRTPNQPQHF
TGCGCCAGCAGCCGAACACCGAATCAGCCCCAGCATTTT
>13|.|few|TRBV3-1/TRBV3-2|TRBJ2-1
CASSLQGWGEQFF
TGTGCCAGCAGCCTACAGGGTTGGGGTGAGCAGTTCTTC
>13|.|.|TRBV10-3|TRBJ2-5
CAIRSPDQETQYF
TGTGCCATCAGGTCTCCAGACCAAGAGACCCAGTACTTC
>17|TRBD2|.|TRBV14|TRBJ2-7
CASSPLRSGVLWNEQYF
TGTGCCAGCAGCCCTCTAAGGAGCGGGGTGCTTTGGAACGAGCAGTACTTC
>15|TRBD1|once|TRBV5-1|TRBJ2-5
CASRRRGQNQETQYF
TGCGCCAGCAGGCGAAGGGGACAGAACCAAGAGACCCAGTACTTC
>16|.|.|TRBV13|TRBJ1-3
CASSLTFGGAGNTIYF
TGTGCCAGCAGCTTGACATTCGGAGGGGCTGGAAACACCATATATTTT
>15|.|.|TRBV10-1|TRBJ1-1
CASSESRGLNTEAFF
TGCGCCAGCAGTGAGTCGAGGGGTTTGAACACTGAAGCTTTCTTT
>17|TRBD2|once|TRBV5-1|TRBJ2-5
CASSLGLAGGAGETQYF
TGCGCCAGCAGCTTGGGTCTAGCGGGGGGCGCCGGGGAGACCCAGTACTTC
>17|TRBD1|.|TRBV3-1/TRBV3-2|TRBJ1-1
CASSQGTGGSMHTEAFF
TGTGCCAGCAGCCAGGGGACAGGGGGCTCCATGCACACTGAAGCTTTCTTT
>15|TRBD1|.|TRBV7-2|TRBJ2-7
CASSLQGTGRYEQYF
TGTGCCAGCAGCTTACAAGGGACAGGGAGGTACGAGCAGTACTTC